This TCR beta chain was profiled in a study of early T cells in non-severe SARS-CoV-2 infection. In TCRdb, the 5' RACE reads were re-called with MiXCR into one record per CDR3 protein. The sample carries over 85,000 distinct CDR3 sequences, roughly 12% recorded once. This clonotype was counted only a few times. The germline CDR1 and CDR2 sequences are LNHDA and SQIVND (reference sequence). With 1 base clipped from V and 3 bases from J, the junction kept 5 bases outside the gene matches. CDR3 length: 15 amino acids. Here the sequenced sample was whole blood, taken at baseline. The chain has TRBV19 and TRBJ1-1; 7 bases are shared with TRBD1. The TCR originated in an adult who was a healthcare worker with PCR-confirmed SARS-CoV-2 infection or an uninfected control (not recorded which). The CDR3 sequence is CASSIGPGGHTEAFF. The CDR3 coding sequence is TGTGCCAGTAGTATAGGTCCAGGGGGACACACTGAAGCTTTCTTT.